This T cell receptor (beta chain) was documented in a study of T cells in Graves' hyperthyroidism and ophthalmopathy. Patients were excluded for uncontrolled infection, other autoimmune disease, pregnancy or lactation. Broader study findings: Before onset, by a median of approximately 5.9 months, the model predicted ophthalmopathy.

With respect to this clonotype: What it recognizes is unknown.

Amplification yielded TCR beta CDR3 regions, with RNA transcripts as the source. The HTBI primer set served for first-round RT-PCR of the TCR CDR3. TCRdb recomputed calls from the multiplex PCR reads with MiXCR, one row per CDR3 protein. The repertoire has 300,000 to 450,000 distinct CDR3 sequences, about 13% of them found once; the top ten carry 9.2%. Trimming took 6 bases from V and 5 from J, leaving 14 bases between them. Germline V gene sequence: CDR1 SGDLS, CDR2 YYNGEE. CDR3 size: 14 residues. The sequencing input was blood. This sequence was found in a woman aged 18-30 years with Graves' hyperthyroidism. The rearrangement links TRBV9 to TRBJ1-4; no clear D gene. The CDR3 sequence: CASTPSGVNEKLFF. CDR3 bases: TGTGCCAGCACCCCCAGTGGGGTCAATGAAAAACTGTTTTTT.